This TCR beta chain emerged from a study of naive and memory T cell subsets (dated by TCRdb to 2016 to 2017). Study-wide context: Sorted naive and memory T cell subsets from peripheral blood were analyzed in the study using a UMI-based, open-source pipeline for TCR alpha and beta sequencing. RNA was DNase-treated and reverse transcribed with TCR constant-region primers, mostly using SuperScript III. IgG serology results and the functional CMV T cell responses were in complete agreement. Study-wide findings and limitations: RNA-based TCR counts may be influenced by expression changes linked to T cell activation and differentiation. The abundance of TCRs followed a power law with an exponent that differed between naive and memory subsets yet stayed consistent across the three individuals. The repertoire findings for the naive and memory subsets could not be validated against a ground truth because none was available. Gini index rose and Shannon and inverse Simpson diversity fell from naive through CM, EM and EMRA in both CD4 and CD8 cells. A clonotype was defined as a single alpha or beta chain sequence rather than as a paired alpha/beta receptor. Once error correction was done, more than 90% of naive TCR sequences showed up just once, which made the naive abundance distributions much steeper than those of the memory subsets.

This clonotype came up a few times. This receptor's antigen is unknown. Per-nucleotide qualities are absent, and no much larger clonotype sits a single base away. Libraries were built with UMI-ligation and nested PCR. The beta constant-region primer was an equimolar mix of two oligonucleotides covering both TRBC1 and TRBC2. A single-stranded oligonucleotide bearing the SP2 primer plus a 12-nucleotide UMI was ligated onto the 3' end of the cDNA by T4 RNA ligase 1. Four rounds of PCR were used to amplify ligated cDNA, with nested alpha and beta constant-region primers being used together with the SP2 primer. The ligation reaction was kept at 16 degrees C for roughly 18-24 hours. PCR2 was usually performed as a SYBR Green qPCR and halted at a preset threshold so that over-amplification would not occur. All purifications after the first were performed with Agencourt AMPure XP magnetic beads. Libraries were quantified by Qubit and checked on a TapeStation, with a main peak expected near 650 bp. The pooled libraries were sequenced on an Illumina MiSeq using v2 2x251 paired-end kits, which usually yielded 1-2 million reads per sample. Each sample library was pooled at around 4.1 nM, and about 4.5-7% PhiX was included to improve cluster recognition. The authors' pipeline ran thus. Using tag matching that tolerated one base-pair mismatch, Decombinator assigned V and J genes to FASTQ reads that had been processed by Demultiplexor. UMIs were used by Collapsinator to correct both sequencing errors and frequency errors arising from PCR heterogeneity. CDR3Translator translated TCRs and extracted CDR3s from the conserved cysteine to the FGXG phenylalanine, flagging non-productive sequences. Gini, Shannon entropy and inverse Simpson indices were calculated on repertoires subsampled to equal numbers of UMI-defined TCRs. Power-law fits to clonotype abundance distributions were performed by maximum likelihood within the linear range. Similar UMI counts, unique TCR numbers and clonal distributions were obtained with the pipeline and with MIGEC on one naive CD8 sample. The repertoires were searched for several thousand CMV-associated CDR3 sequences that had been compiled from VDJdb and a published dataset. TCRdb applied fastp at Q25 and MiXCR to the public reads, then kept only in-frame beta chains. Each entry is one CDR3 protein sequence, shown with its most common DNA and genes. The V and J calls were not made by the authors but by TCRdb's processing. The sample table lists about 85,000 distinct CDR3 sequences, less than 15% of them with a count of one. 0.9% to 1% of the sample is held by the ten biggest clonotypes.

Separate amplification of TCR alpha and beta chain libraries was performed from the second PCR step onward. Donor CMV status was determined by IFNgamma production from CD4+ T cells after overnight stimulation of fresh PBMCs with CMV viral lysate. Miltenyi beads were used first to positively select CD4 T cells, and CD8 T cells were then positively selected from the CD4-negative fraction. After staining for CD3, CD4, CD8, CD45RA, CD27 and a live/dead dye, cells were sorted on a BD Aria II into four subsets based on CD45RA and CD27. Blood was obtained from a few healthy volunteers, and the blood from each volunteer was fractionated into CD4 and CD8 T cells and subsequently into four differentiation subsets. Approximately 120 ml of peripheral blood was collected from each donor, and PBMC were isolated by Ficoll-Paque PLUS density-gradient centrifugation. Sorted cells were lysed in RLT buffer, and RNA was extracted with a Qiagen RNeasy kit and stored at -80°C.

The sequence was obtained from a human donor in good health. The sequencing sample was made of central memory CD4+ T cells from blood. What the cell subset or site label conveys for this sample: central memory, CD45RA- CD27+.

CDR3 protein: CASTFRDRGAEQYF. DNA sequence: TGTGCCAGCACTTTCCGGGACAGGGGAGCCGAGCAGTACTTC. Rearrangement joined TRBV12-3 or TRBV12-4 to TRBJ2-7; 10 bases in the middle match TRBD1. The germline V end is reduced by 7 bases and the J end by 6 bases; junction bases left unmatched: 9. The CDR3 spans 14 residues, from the cysteine through the phenylalanine. Just the 42-base CDR3 DNA is kept, in frame starting at base 1.